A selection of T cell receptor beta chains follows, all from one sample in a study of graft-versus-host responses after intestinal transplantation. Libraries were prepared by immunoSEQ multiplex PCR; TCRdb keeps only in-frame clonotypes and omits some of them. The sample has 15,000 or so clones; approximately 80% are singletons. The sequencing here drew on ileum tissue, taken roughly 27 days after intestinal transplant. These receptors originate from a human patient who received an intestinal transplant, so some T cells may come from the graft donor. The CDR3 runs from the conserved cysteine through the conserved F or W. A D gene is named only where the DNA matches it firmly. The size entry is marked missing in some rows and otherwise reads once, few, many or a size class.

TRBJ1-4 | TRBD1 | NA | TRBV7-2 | TGTGCCAGCAGCTTAGACAGGGGCACTAATGAAAAACTGTTTTTT | CASSLDRGTNEKLFF
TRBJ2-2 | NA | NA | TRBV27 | TGTGCCAGTACATCATACAGGGTCGCGAACACCGGGGAGCTGTTTTTT | CASTSYRVANTGELFF
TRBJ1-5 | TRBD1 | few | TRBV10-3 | TGTGCCATCAGTGCGGGACAGGGAGACAATCAGCCCCAGCATTTT | CAISAGQGDNQPQHF
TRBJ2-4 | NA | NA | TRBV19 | TGTGCCAGTAGTATGTTGTATCAGGGTATCGCCAAAAACATTCAGTACTTC | CASSMLYQGIAKNIQYF
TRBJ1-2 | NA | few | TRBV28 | TGTGCCAGCACCCTCGGGGGGCGTGATGGCTACACCTTC | CASTLGGRDGYTF
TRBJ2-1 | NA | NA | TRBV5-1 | TGCGCCAGCAGCCCGGACATGTACAATGAGCAGTTCTTC | CASSPDMYNEQFF
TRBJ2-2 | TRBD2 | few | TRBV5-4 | TGTGCCAGCAGCTTGGGTCTAGCGGGGGTTACCGGGGAGCTGTTTTTT | CASSLGLAGVTGELFF
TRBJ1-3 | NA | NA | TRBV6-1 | TGTGCCAGCACGATGGGGCCCTCTGGAAACACCATATATTTT | CASTMGPSGNTIYF
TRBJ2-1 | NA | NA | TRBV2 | TGTGCCAGCCTAAGACTAGAGTTTGAAAATGAGCAGTTCTTC | CASLRLEFENEQFF
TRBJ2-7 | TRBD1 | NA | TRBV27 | TGTGCCAGCAGTCATGGGACAGATACCTACGAGCAGTACTTC | CASSHGTDTYEQYF
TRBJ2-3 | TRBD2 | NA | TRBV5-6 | TGTGCCAGCAGCCTGGGACTAGCGGGGGGAAATACGCAGTATTTT | CASSLGLAGGNTQYF
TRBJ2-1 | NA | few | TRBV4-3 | TGCGCCAGCAGCCAAGTATTACAGGGTTCATACAATGAGCAGTTCTTC | CASSQVLQGSYNEQFF
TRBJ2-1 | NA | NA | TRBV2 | TGTGCCAGCAGTGAAAGACTAACCGGCAATGAGCAGTTCTTC | CASSERLTGNEQFF
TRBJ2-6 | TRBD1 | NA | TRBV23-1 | TGCGCCAGCAGTCAAGGGTCAGGGGGCGCTGGGGCCAACGTCCTGACTTTC | CASSQGSGGAGANVLTF
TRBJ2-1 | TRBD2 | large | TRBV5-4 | TGTGCCAGCAGCTCCTCAGGGACTAGCGGGGCGTTGGAGCAGTTCTTC | CASSSSGTSGALEQFF
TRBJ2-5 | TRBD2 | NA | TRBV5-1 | TGCGCCAGCAGCTTGGATACTAGCGGACAAGAGACCCAGTACTTC | CASSLDTSGQETQYF